Reported below is one T cell receptor beta chain. The target antigen is unknown. V trimming: 4 bases; J trimming: 7 bases; junction bases outside the gene matches: 18. Per germline, CDR1 SGHRS and CDR2 YFSETQ. This CDR3 contains 17 residues. The data stem from a study of cytomegalovirus exposure and HLA in healthy donors. Findings of the study overall: Testing in vitro showed three CMV-associated chains specific for CMV antigens. CMV serostatus stood as the only immune exposure information on hand.

This PCR relied on a set of 60 Vbeta primers and 13 Jbeta primers. Here immunoSEQ multiplex PCR was the method, and the copy in TCRdb shows in-frame clones only, minus some. This sample carries some 130,000 clones, 80% of them seen once, and the ten largest clones take approximately 1%. The sequence derives from a human donor in good health. The chain carries TRBV5-1 and TRBJ1-2; TRBD1 matches at 8 bases. Sequences were obtained from PBMCs. As DNA, the CDR3 is TGCGCCAGCAGCATGAGAGCGTACCAGGGGGCGCAGAGTGGCTACACCTTC. This gives the protein CASSMRAYQGAQSGYTF.